This T cell receptor beta chain originates from a study of OX40 agonist ivuxolimab in advanced cancers. CDR1 and CDR2 from the germline V gene are PRHDT and FYEKMQ (reference sequence). The CDR3 covers 13 residues. V lost 5 bases and J 4 bases, leaving 10 bases between the germline ends. The repertoire was sequenced with immunoSEQ multiplex PCR; TCRdb's copy has only in-frame clones and lacks some. The sample has about 85,000 clones, 70% to 90% seen once; the top ten hold roughly 2%. The clonotype was recovered from an adult with an advanced solid tumor such as melanoma, head and neck, liver or kidney cancer. The chain recombines TRBV13 with TRBJ2-3, with TRBD1 as a possible D gene (6 bases). Sequencing was performed on CD4+ or CD8+ T cells sorted from blood, taken in a trial of the OX40 agonist ivuxolimab. The CDR3 loop is CASSEQGADTQYF. DNA for the CDR3: TGTGCCAGCAGCGAACAGGGCGCAGATACGCAGTATTTT. Looking up the rest from reference TRBV13 and TRBJ2-3 gives the full variable domain: AAGVIQSPRHLIKEKRETATLKCYPIPRHDTVYWYQQGPGQDPQFLISFYEKMQSDKGSIPDRFSAQQFSDYHSELNMSSLELGDSALYFCASSEQGADTQYFGPGTRLTVL.